The clone carrying this TCR beta chain occurred many times. TCRdb reprocessed the 5' RACE reads via MiXCR and lists one record per CDR3 protein. The sample lists roughly 65,000 distinct CDR3 sequences; 3.5% to 4.5% were seen once. The sample is drawn from a study of neurological immune-mediated disorders. The CDR3 contains 15 residues. V shed 2 bases and J 3 bases; nucleotides not matched to a gene: 1. The chain combines TRBV12-3 or TRBV12-4 with TRBJ2-2; 9 positions agree with TRBD1. The specimen sequenced was PBMCs. This clonotype was sampled from a man between 45 and 60 years old with multiple sclerosis. The CDR3 reads CASSLRQGDTGELFF. The CDR3 DNA follows: TGTGCCAGCAGTTTAAGACAGGGGGACACCGGGGAGCTGTTTTTT.